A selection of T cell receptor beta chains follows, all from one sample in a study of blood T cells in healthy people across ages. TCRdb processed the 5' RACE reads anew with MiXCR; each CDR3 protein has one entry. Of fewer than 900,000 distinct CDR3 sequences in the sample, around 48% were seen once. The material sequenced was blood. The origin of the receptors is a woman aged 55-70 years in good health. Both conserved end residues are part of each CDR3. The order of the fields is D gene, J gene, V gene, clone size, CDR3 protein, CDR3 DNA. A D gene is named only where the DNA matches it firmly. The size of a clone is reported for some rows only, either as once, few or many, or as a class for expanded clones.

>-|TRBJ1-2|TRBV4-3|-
CASSPKQGPYGYTF
TGCGCCAGCAGCCCGAAACAGGGACCCTATGGCTACACCTTC
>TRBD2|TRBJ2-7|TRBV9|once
CASSTIRTSGYNEQYF
TGTGCCAGCAGCACAATCAGGACTAGCGGTTACAATGAGCAGTACTTC
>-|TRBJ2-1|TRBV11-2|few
CASSFGSVYNEQFF
TGTGCCAGCAGCTTCGGTTCTGTCTACAATGAGCAGTTCTTC
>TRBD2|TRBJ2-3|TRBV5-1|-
CASSLGGTSGTDTQYF
TGCGCCAGCAGCTTAGGAGGGACTAGCGGAACAGATACGCAGTATTTT
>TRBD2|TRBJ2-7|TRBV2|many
CASSDELAGGPYEQYF
TGTGCCAGCAGTGATGAACTAGCGGGAGGCCCCTACGAGCAGTACTTC
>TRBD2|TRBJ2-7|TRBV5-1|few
CASSLEGAGVSEQYF
TGCGCCAGCAGCTTGGAAGGGGCGGGAGTTAGTGAGCAGTACTTC
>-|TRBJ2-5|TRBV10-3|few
CAISLRDSQGNEQYF
TGTGCCATCAGCCTCCGGGACTCTCAAGGGAATGAGCAGTACTTC
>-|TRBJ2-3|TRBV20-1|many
CSEAGASTDTQYF
TGCAGTGAAGCGGGCGCTAGCACAGATACGCAGTATTTT
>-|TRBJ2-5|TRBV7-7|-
CASNLAPQGAGETQYF
TGTGCTAGCAACTTGGCGCCGCAGGGTGCCGGGGAGACCCAGTACTTC
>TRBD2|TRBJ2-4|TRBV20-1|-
CSARKLAGDGVAKNIQYF
TGCAGTGCTAGGAAACTAGCGGGAGATGGGGTTGCCAAAAACATTCAGTACTTC
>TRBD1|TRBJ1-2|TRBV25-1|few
CASSRQGGGYTF
TGTGCCAGCAGTAGACAGGGAGGGGGCTACACCTTC
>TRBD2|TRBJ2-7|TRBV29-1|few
CSVRSGNSYEQYF
TGCAGCGTACGAAGCGGGAACTCCTACGAGCAGTACTTC
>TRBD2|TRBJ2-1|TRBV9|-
CASSVATSGRGNYNEQFF
TGTGCCAGCAGCGTAGCTACTAGCGGGAGAGGAAACTACAATGAGCAGTTCTTC
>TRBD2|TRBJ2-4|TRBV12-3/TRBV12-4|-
CASSFQGLGKNIQYF
TGTGCCAGCAGTTTCCAGGGACTAGGCAAAAACATTCAGTACTTC
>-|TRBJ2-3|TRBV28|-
CASSSTLTADTQYF
TGTGCCAGCAGCTCCACCCTCACGGCAGATACGCAGTATTTT
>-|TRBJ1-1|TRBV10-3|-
CAISGTAVTEAFF
TGTGCCATCAGTGGGACGGCGGTCACTGAAGCTTTCTTT
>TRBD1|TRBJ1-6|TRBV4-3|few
CASSQGRQGNSPLHF
TGCGCCAGCAGCCAAGGGAGACAGGGCAATTCACCCCTCCACTTT
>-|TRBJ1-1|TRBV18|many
CASSPDWEAEAFF
TGTGCCAGCTCACCAGACTGGGAGGCTGAAGCTTTCTTT
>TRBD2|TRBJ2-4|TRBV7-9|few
CASSLAGGDIQYF
TGTGCCAGCAGCTTGGCTGGGGGGGACATTCAGTACTTC
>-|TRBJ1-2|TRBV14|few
CASSQGAWYGYTF
TGTGCCAGCAGCCAAGGGGCGTGGTATGGCTACACCTTC
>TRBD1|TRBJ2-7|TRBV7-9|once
CASSPRQGFYNEQYF
TGTGCCAGCAGCCCCCGACAGGGTTTCTACAATGAGCAGTACTTC
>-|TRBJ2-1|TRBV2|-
CASSREYGEQFF
TGTGCCAGCAGCAGGGAATACGGGGAGCAGTTCTTC
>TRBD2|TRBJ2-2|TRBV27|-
CASHTFSGRNTGELFF
TGTGCCAGCCACACCTTTAGCGGGAGGAACACCGGGGAGCTGTTTTTT
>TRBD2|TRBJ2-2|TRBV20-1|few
CSALIAGTGELFF
TGCAGTGCTCTGATAGCGGGTACCGGGGAGCTGTTTTTT
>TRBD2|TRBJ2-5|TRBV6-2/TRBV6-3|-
CASSKRYVAGGGETQYF
TGTGCCAGCAGTAAACGTTATGTAGCGGGAGGAGGAGAGACCCAGTACTTC
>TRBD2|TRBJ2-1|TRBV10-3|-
CAIRWSGSPYNEQFF
TGTGCCATCCGGTGGAGCGGGAGCCCCTACAATGAGCAGTTCTTC
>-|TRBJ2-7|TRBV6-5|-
CASNSRSYNEQYF
TGTGCCAGCAATAGTCGCTCCTACAATGAGCAGTACTTC
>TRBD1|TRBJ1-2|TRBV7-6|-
CASSPRQGGSYGYTF
TGTGCCAGCAGCCCACGACAGGGAGGAAGCTATGGCTACACCTTC
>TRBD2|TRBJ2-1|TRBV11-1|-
CASSQSLAVPYNEQFF
TGTGCCAGCAGCCAATCGCTAGCGGTACCCTACAATGAGCAGTTCTTC
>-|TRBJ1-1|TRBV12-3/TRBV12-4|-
CASSFYGAANTEAFF
TGTGCCAGCAGTTTCTATGGGGCGGCGAACACTGAAGCTTTCTTT
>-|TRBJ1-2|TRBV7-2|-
CASSLQGGSLDYGYTF
TGTGCCAGCAGCTTACAGGGAGGTTCGTTAGACTATGGCTACACCTTC
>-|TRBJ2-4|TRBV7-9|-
CASSLPGWRAGVAKNIQYF
TGTGCCAGCAGCTTACCTGGGTGGAGGGCCGGAGTTGCCAAAAACATTCAGTACTTC
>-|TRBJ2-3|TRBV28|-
CASSLSPQTGNTDTQYF
TGTGCCAGCAGTTTATCGCCCCAGACTGGGAACACAGATACGCAGTATTTT
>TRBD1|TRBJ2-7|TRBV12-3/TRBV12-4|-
CASGTGEGSEQYF
TGTGCCAGCGGGACAGGGGAGGGCTCCGAGCAGTACTTC